A selection of T cell receptor beta chains follows, all from one sample in a study of OX40 agonist ivuxolimab in advanced cancers. The repertoire was sequenced with immunoSEQ multiplex PCR; TCRdb's copy has only in-frame clones and lacks some. The repertoire includes roughly 67,000 clones, approximately 91% of them detected once, and approximately 0.81% sits in the top ten. The source material was CD4+ or CD8+ T cells sorted from blood, sampled in a trial of the OX40 agonist ivuxolimab. The receptor set was obtained from an adult with an advanced solid tumor such as melanoma, head and neck, liver or kidney cancer. Each CDR3 is given with its conserved first and last residue. The D gene is left open where the match is weak. Only some rows state a clone size, as once, few, many or a class for expanded clones.

d_call	v_call	j_call	clone_size	cdr3_nt	cdr3_aa
TRBD1	TRBV11-3	TRBJ2-7	few	TGTGCCAGCAGCCCCTCAGGGGGTTCCTACGAGCAGTACTTC	CASSPSGGSYEQYF
TRBD2	TRBV15	TRBJ2-7	NA	TGTGCCACCAGCAGTAGCGGGAGGTCGACCGAGCAGTACTTC	CATSSSGRSTEQYF
NA	TRBV9	TRBJ2-5	once	TGTGCCAGCAGCCCTCAGGGTAGGGAGACCCAGTACTTC	CASSPQGRETQYF
NA	TRBV18	TRBJ1-4	NA	TGTGCCAGCTCACCCGGGACTGGGGGTGAAAAACTGTTTTTT	CASSPGTGGEKLFF
NA	TRBV30	TRBJ2-2	once	TGTGCCTGGAGTGTCGGACACGGCCCTAGGACCGGGGAGCTGTTTTTT	CAWSVGHGPRTGELFF
TRBD2	TRBV6-6	TRBJ2-1	NA	TGTGCCAGCACGGGTAGCGGGGGGGCCTCCTACAATGAGCAGTTCTTC	CASTGSGGASYNEQFF
NA	TRBV14	TRBJ2-1	NA	TGTGCCAGCACCCGAGGGGTCTCCTACAATGAGCAGTTCTTC	CASTRGVSYNEQFF
NA	TRBV11-2	TRBJ1-6	NA	TGTGCCAGCAGCTTAGCGGCTAACCATTCACCCCTCCACTTT	CASSLAANHSPLHF
NA	TRBV6-5	TRBJ2-7	NA	TGTGCCAGCAGTAGGGACACCTACGAGCAGTACTTC	CASSRDTYEQYF
TRBD1	TRBV11-2	TRBJ1-4	NA	TGTGCCAGCAGCTTAGACAGGACAGGTTTATTTTTT	CASSLDRTGLFF
TRBD2	TRBV10-3	TRBJ2-1	once	TGTGCCATCGGGACTAGCGGGAGAGGTGAGCAGTTCTTC	CAIGTSGRGEQFF
TRBD1	TRBV6-6	TRBJ2-7	NA	TGTGCCACCTCGAACAGGGGACGCGAGCAGTACTTC	CATSNRGREQYF